This TCR beta chain was sequenced for a study of CD8+CD57+ T cells in acquired aplastic anemia. As for the study in general: The mean DNA yield obtained from sorted CD4+ and CD8+ cells came to about 3 ug.

A remark on this clonotype: One junction end does not reproduce the germline sequence, and a read error may be involved.

Previously, flow cytometry had revealed CD8+CD57+ cell expansion in the patients chosen for sequencing. TCR beta VDJ combinations and CDR3 sequences were profiled from genomic DNA. TCRdb passed the reads through MiXCR, listing each CDR3 protein once. Found here are 270,000 or so distinct CDR3 sequences, roughly 82% of them singletons; the top ten hold approximately 40%. The germline V gene has CDR1 SGDLS and CDR2 YYNGEE. The CDR3 runs to 13 residues. The clonotype originates from a human donor with aplastic anemia. What was sequenced was sorted CD4+, CD8+, or CD8+CD57+ T cells (not recorded which) from PBMCs. The genes are TRBV9 and TRBJ1-1; D possibly corresponds to TRBD1 (5 bases). The CDR3 is CASNKGEGTDTQF. The CDR3 DNA follows: TGTGCCAGCAACAAAGGGGAGGGCACAGATACGCAGTTT.